The clone carrying this T cell receptor (beta chain) has just a few counts. The antigen is unknown. The study ran its PCR with 60 Vbeta and 13 Jbeta primers. Clones were sequenced by immunoSEQ multiplex PCR, and TCRdb holds only the in-frame ones, with some missing. The sample consists of 150,000 or so clones, roughly 70% of them appearing once. The data belong to a study of cytomegalovirus exposure and HLA in healthy donors. Findings and limits, study-wide: Reportedly, cytomegalovirus status was diagnosed with high sensitivity and specificity. Reportedly, TCR beta sequences accurately predicted HLA-A and HLA-B alleles in most subjects.

The CDR3 consists of 14 residues. Germline CDR1 and CDR2: KGHSH and LQKENI. Trimming took off 1 base at V and 7 bases at J, with 13 bases between the two ends. This chain links TRBV18 with TRBJ1-1, with TRBD1 as a possible D gene (5 bases). This sequence originates from a man aged 18 to 30 in good health and CMV-seropositive. The sample consisted of PBMCs. The DNA for the CDR3 is TGTGCCAGCTCACCACTGACCAGGGTTGATGAAGCTTTCTTT. Residues: CASSPLTRVDEAFF.